The 2 T cell receptor beta chains listed next were all sequenced from one sample in a study of T-cell reconstitution after alpha-beta-depleted transplantation in children. Unique molecular identifiers tagged the TCRbeta library. TCRdb redid the calling of the PCR reads with MiXCR, one entry per CDR3 protein. Of under 400,000 distinct CDR3 sequences listed, approximately 23% are singletons. Material: PBMCs, mostly from graft donor cells, obtained 180 days after TCRalphabeta/CD19-depleted stem cell transplant. These receptors were taken from a male patient younger than 18 who had a stem cell transplant for acute lymphoblastic leukemia, so the T cells may come from the graft donor.

The chain has TRBV25-1 and TRBJ1-2; 11 bases match TRBD1. The germline CDR1 and CDR2 sequences are MGHDK and SYGVNS. The V gene end was trimmed by 1 base and the J gene end by 4 bases; junction bases not matched to a gene: 2. The CDR3 length is 15 residues. CDR3 protein: CASSELGTGGYGYTF. The CDR3 nucleotides are TGTGCCAGCAGTGAATTGGGGACAGGGGGCTATGGCTACACCTTC.

Note on this clonotype: Compared with germline, one end of the junction differs, possibly owing to a read error. The chain carries TRBV5-1 and TRBJ1-1; D is possibly TRBD1 (6 bases). Germline assignment: CDR1 SGHRS and CDR2 YFSETQ. The CDR3 is 15 amino acids. The CDR3 loop reads CASRLGDIMNTEAFF. CDR3 DNA sequence: TGCGCCAGCAGGTTGGGGGACATCATGAACACTGAAGCTTTCTTT.